A selection of T cell receptor beta chains follows, all from one sample in a study of T cells in tumors after PD-1 blockade. Here immunoSEQ multiplex PCR was the method, and the copy in TCRdb shows in-frame clones only, minus some. The table records more than 40,000 clones, around 85% of them present only once. This sample comprised PBMCs, obtained before anti-PD-1 therapy. The source is a human donor with advanced basal cell or squamous cell carcinoma (not recorded which). Each CDR3 is given with its conserved first and last residue. Each record gives: D gene, J gene, V gene, clone size, CDR3 protein, CDR3 DNA. The D gene is left open where the match is weak. Clone size is given for some rows only: seen once, a few or many times, or a class if the clone is expanded.

d_call: TRBD1; j_call: TRBJ1-1; v_call: TRBV19; clone_size: NA; cdr3_aa: CASIPDRGRPKDEAFF; cdr3_nt: TGTGCCAGTATACCGGACAGGGGGCGCCCCAAAGATGAAGCTTTCTTT
d_call: TRBD1; j_call: TRBJ1-2; v_call: TRBV28; clone_size: medium-sized; cdr3_aa: CASSSTTGIPGYTF; cdr3_nt: TGTGCCAGCAGTTCAACGACAGGGATCCCTGGCTACACCTTC
d_call: TRBD1; j_call: TRBJ1-5; v_call: TRBV4-1; clone_size: NA; cdr3_aa: CASSHEGQGRNQPQHF; cdr3_nt: TGCGCCAGCAGCCATGAAGGACAGGGACGCAATCAGCCCCAGCATTTT
d_call: TRBD1; j_call: TRBJ1-4; v_call: TRBV5-6; clone_size: NA; cdr3_aa: CASSRGQGAVGNEKLFF; cdr3_nt: TGTGCCAGCAGCAGAGGACAGGGGGCGGTCGGAAATGAAAAACTGTTTTTT
d_call: NA; j_call: TRBJ1-5; v_call: TRBV19; clone_size: NA; cdr3_aa: CASSIDRQVGQPQHF; cdr3_nt: TGTGCCAGTAGTATAGATCGACAGGTGGGTCAGCCCCAGCATTTT
d_call: TRBD2; j_call: TRBJ2-3; v_call: TRBV27; clone_size: NA; cdr3_aa: CASSSLGAGAQYF; cdr3_nt: TGTGCCAGCAGTTCACTAGGGGCGGGGGCGCAGTATTTT
d_call: NA; j_call: TRBJ2-2; v_call: TRBV7-8; clone_size: many; cdr3_aa: CASSYREGYLNTGELFF; cdr3_nt: TGTGCCAGCAGTTATCGCGAGGGGTACCTGAACACCGGGGAGCTGTTTTTT
d_call: TRBD1; j_call: TRBJ2-4; v_call: TRBV12-5; clone_size: NA; cdr3_aa: CASGLGPGQGTAKNIQYF; cdr3_nt: TGTGCTAGTGGTTTGGGGCCGGGACAGGGCACGGCCAAAAACATTCAGTACTTC
d_call: NA; j_call: TRBJ1-6; v_call: TRBV18; clone_size: NA; cdr3_aa: CASSPSLGAPLHF; cdr3_nt: TGTGCCAGCTCTCCCAGTCTCGGGGCACCCCTCCACTTT
d_call: TRBD2; j_call: TRBJ2-7; v_call: TRBV9; clone_size: NA; cdr3_aa: CASTPPGLVPYEQYF; cdr3_nt: TGTGCCAGCACCCCCCCGGGACTAGTCCCCTACGAGCAGTACTTC
d_call: NA; j_call: TRBJ2-5; v_call: TRBV14; clone_size: NA; cdr3_aa: CASSHLSGMRGQETQYF; cdr3_nt: TGTGCCAGCAGCCATCTATCCGGGATGAGGGGCCAAGAGACCCAGTACTTC
d_call: NA; j_call: TRBJ2-5; v_call: TRBV28; clone_size: once; cdr3_aa: CASSTSGTEETQYF; cdr3_nt: TGTGCCAGCAGTACCTCCGGGACGGAAGAGACCCAGTACTTC
d_call: TRBD1; j_call: TRBJ2-2; v_call: TRBV18; clone_size: NA; cdr3_aa: CASSPLVAGGATGELFF; cdr3_nt: TGTGCCAGCTCACCACTCGTGGCAGGGGGCGCGACCGGGGAGCTGTTTTTT
d_call: NA; j_call: TRBJ2-1; v_call: TRBV25-1; clone_size: once; cdr3_aa: CASSELEVTYNEQFF; cdr3_nt: TGTGCCAGCAGTGAGCTAGAAGTGACCTACAATGAGCAGTTCTTC
d_call: NA; j_call: TRBJ2-3; v_call: TRBV11-1; clone_size: once; cdr3_aa: CASSLRGTDTQYF; cdr3_nt: TGTGCCAGCAGCTTACGGGGCACAGATACGCAGTATTTT
d_call: NA; j_call: TRBJ2-2; v_call: TRBV29-1; clone_size: NA; cdr3_aa: CSVGVGANTGELFF; cdr3_nt: TGCAGCGTTGGCGTGGGCGCGAACACCGGGGAGCTGTTTTTT
d_call: NA; j_call: TRBJ2-1; v_call: TRBV24-1; clone_size: NA; cdr3_aa: CATSDPGREQFF; cdr3_nt: TGTGCCACCAGTGACCCGGGTAGAGAGCAGTTCTTC
d_call: TRBD2; j_call: TRBJ2-5; v_call: TRBV19; clone_size: NA; cdr3_aa: CASSELAGGVEETQYF; cdr3_nt: TGTGCCAGTAGTGAACTAGCGGGAGGCGTTGAAGAGACCCAGTACTTC
d_call: TRBD2; j_call: TRBJ2-2; v_call: TRBV4-1; clone_size: NA; cdr3_aa: CASSPGLAGAGELFF; cdr3_nt: TGCGCCAGCAGCCCAGGACTAGCGGGGGCCGGGGAGCTGTTTTTT
d_call: NA; j_call: TRBJ2-2; v_call: TRBV7-6; clone_size: NA; cdr3_aa: CASSARIWTGELFF; cdr3_nt: TGTGCCAGCAGCGCTAGGATTTGGACCGGGGAGCTGTTTTTT
d_call: NA; j_call: TRBJ1-1; v_call: TRBV4-1; clone_size: once; cdr3_aa: CASSLLPGSNTEAFF; cdr3_nt: TGCGCCAGCAGCCTCCTACCGGGGTCGAACACTGAAGCTTTCTTT
d_call: NA; j_call: TRBJ1-1; v_call: TRBV24-1; clone_size: NA; cdr3_aa: CATSDARGGRGTEAFF; cdr3_nt: TGTGCCACCAGTGACGCCCGAGGGGGTCGTGGCACTGAAGCTTTCTTT
d_call: NA; j_call: TRBJ1-4; v_call: TRBV7-9; clone_size: medium-sized; cdr3_aa: CASSWPSTTNEKLFF; cdr3_nt: TGTGCCAGCAGCTGGCCGAGCACAACTAATGAAAAACTGTTTTTT
d_call: TRBD2; j_call: TRBJ2-1; v_call: TRBV19; clone_size: NA; cdr3_aa: CASSTQAGWYNEQFF; cdr3_nt: TGTGCCAGTAGTACCCAAGCGGGATGGTACAATGAGCAGTTCTTC
d_call: TRBD2; j_call: TRBJ2-1; v_call: TRBV5-1; clone_size: few; cdr3_aa: CASSISQLAGGPDYNEQFF; cdr3_nt: TGCGCCAGCAGCATTTCCCAACTAGCGGGAGGGCCAGACTACAATGAGCAGTTCTTC
d_call: NA; j_call: TRBJ2-3; v_call: TRBV2; clone_size: NA; cdr3_aa: CASSIEGRSLDTQYF; cdr3_nt: TGTGCCAGCAGTATTGAGGGGAGGTCTTTAGATACGCAGTATTTT
d_call: TRBD1; j_call: TRBJ2-7; v_call: TRBV29-1; clone_size: NA; cdr3_aa: CSTRDRGTEQYF; cdr3_nt: TGCAGCACTCGGGACAGGGGAACTGAGCAGTACTTC
d_call: NA; j_call: TRBJ2-1; v_call: TRBV10-3; clone_size: NA; cdr3_aa: CAISDEGSSYNEQFF; cdr3_nt: TGTGCCATCAGTGATGAGGGGAGCTCCTACAATGAGCAGTTCTTC
d_call: TRBD1; j_call: TRBJ1-1; v_call: TRBV5-5; clone_size: NA; cdr3_aa: CASSWTGGSTEAFF; cdr3_nt: TGTGCCAGCAGCTGGACAGGGGGATCCACTGAAGCTTTCTTT
d_call: NA; j_call: TRBJ2-5; v_call: TRBV6-5; clone_size: NA; cdr3_aa: CATRFGQVGETQYF; cdr3_nt: TGTGCGACCAGGTTCGGGCAGGTGGGGGAGACCCAGTACTTC
d_call: NA; j_call: TRBJ2-7; v_call: TRBV20-1; clone_size: NA; cdr3_aa: CSAVRVSEQYF; cdr3_nt: TGCAGTGCCGTGCGGGTATCCGAGCAGTACTTC
d_call: NA; j_call: TRBJ2-1; v_call: TRBV6-4; clone_size: NA; cdr3_aa: CASTEGGRAFYNEQFF; cdr3_nt: TGTGCCAGCACAGAAGGGGGGAGGGCCTTCTACAATGAGCAGTTCTTC
d_call: NA; j_call: TRBJ2-7; v_call: TRBV5-4; clone_size: NA; cdr3_aa: CASRNIERGEQYF; cdr3_nt: TGTGCCAGCAGGAACATAGAGCGAGGCGAGCAGTACTTC
d_call: NA; j_call: TRBJ2-7; v_call: TRBV3-1/TRBV3-2; clone_size: NA; cdr3_aa: CASSQTIADSYEQYF; cdr3_nt: TGTGCCAGCAGCCAAACAATAGCGGATAGCTACGAGCAGTACTTC
d_call: TRBD2; j_call: TRBJ2-5; v_call: TRBV2; clone_size: NA; cdr3_aa: CASIRLAGTETQYF; cdr3_nt: TGTGCCAGCATCCGACTAGCGGGAACAGAGACCCAGTACTTC
d_call: TRBD1; j_call: TRBJ2-5; v_call: TRBV6-2/TRBV6-3; clone_size: few; cdr3_aa: CASSTDRASTDLPRTQYF; cdr3_nt: TGTGCCAGCAGTACTGACAGGGCCAGTACGGATCTCCCCAGGACCCAGTACTTC
d_call: NA; j_call: TRBJ2-7; v_call: TRBV7-6; clone_size: NA; cdr3_aa: CASSFPEAYEQYF; cdr3_nt: TGTGCCAGCAGCTTCCCCGAGGCCTACGAGCAGTACTTC
d_call: NA; j_call: TRBJ2-5; v_call: TRBV7-9; clone_size: NA; cdr3_aa: CASSLGYTQETQYF; cdr3_nt: TGTGCCAGCAGCTTGGGCTACACCCAAGAGACCCAGTACTTC
d_call: TRBD2; j_call: TRBJ2-1; v_call: TRBV7-9; clone_size: NA; cdr3_aa: CASSPYPSGYNEQFF; cdr3_nt: TGTGCCAGCAGCCCATATCCTAGCGGCTACAATGAGCAGTTCTTC
d_call: NA; j_call: TRBJ1-2; v_call: TRBV6-5; clone_size: NA; cdr3_aa: CASSYSVNYGYTF; cdr3_nt: TGTGCCAGCAGTTACTCAGTAAACTATGGCTACACCTTC
d_call: TRBD2; j_call: TRBJ2-1; v_call: TRBV19; clone_size: NA; cdr3_aa: CASSIAGGDEQFF; cdr3_nt: TGTGCCAGTAGTATAGCGGGAGGGGATGAGCAGTTCTTC
d_call: TRBD1; j_call: TRBJ1-1; v_call: TRBV19; clone_size: NA; cdr3_aa: CASRPTQGGEAFF; cdr3_nt: TGTGCCAGTCGGCCCACACAGGGGGGTGAAGCTTTCTTT
d_call: NA; j_call: TRBJ2-7; v_call: TRBV4-2; clone_size: NA; cdr3_aa: CASSQDAGSSSYEQYF; cdr3_nt: TGTGCCAGCAGCCAAGATGCGGGTTCCTCCTCCTACGAGCAGTACTTC
d_call: NA; j_call: TRBJ2-1; v_call: TRBV29-1; clone_size: NA; cdr3_aa: CSVEDSYNEQFF; cdr3_nt: TGCAGCGTTGAGGACTCCTACAATGAGCAGTTCTTC
d_call: TRBD1; j_call: TRBJ2-2; v_call: TRBV7-9; clone_size: NA; cdr3_aa: CASSFDRGRSGELFF; cdr3_nt: TGTGCCAGCAGCTTTGACAGGGGGCGATCCGGGGAGCTGTTTTTT
d_call: TRBD1; j_call: TRBJ2-7; v_call: TRBV6-5; clone_size: NA; cdr3_aa: CATQDRGLDEQYF; cdr3_nt: TGTGCCACCCAAGACAGGGGGCTCGACGAGCAGTACTTC
d_call: NA; j_call: TRBJ1-3; v_call: TRBV5-1; clone_size: NA; cdr3_aa: CASSPGSGSGNTIYF; cdr3_nt: TGCGCCAGCAGCCCGGGCTCAGGGTCTGGAAACACCATATATTTT
d_call: NA; j_call: TRBJ1-3; v_call: TRBV9; clone_size: NA; cdr3_aa: CASSVLSYISGNTIYF; cdr3_nt: TGTGCCAGCAGCGTCCTCAGCTACATCTCTGGAAACACCATATATTTT
d_call: NA; j_call: TRBJ2-1; v_call: TRBV19; clone_size: few; cdr3_aa: CASSFLAVASYNEQFF; cdr3_nt: TGTGCCAGTAGCTTTCTAGCCGTAGCCTCCTACAATGAGCAGTTCTTC
d_call: NA; j_call: TRBJ2-7; v_call: TRBV3-1/TRBV3-2; clone_size: NA; cdr3_aa: CASSQASGAGEQYF; cdr3_nt: TGTGCCAGCAGCCAAGCGTCAGGGGCGGGGGAGCAGTACTTC
d_call: TRBD2; j_call: TRBJ2-3; v_call: TRBV7-8; clone_size: NA; cdr3_aa: CASSPAGLHLSTDTQYF; cdr3_nt: TGTGCCAGCAGCCCAGCGGGGCTCCACCTTTCCACAGATACGCAGTATTTT
d_call: NA; j_call: TRBJ1-1; v_call: TRBV21-1; clone_size: NA; cdr3_aa: CASSPHTTEAFF; cdr3_nt: TGTGCCAGCAGCCCACACACAACTGAAGCTTTCTTT
d_call: NA; j_call: TRBJ2-2; v_call: TRBV5-1; clone_size: NA; cdr3_aa: CASSLLAGNTGELFF; cdr3_nt: TGCGCCAGCAGCCTGCTGGCAGGGAACACCGGGGAGCTGTTTTTT
d_call: NA; j_call: TRBJ2-1; v_call: TRBV5-1; clone_size: NA; cdr3_aa: CASSWGAEQFF; cdr3_nt: TGCGCCAGCAGCTGGGGAGCCGAGCAGTTCTTC
d_call: NA; j_call: TRBJ1-1; v_call: TRBV18; clone_size: NA; cdr3_aa: CASSRTHEAFF; cdr3_nt: TGTGCCAGCTCAAGGACACATGAAGCTTTCTTT
d_call: TRBD2; j_call: TRBJ2-2; v_call: TRBV28; clone_size: few; cdr3_aa: CASSLGLAGWINTGELFF; cdr3_nt: TGTGCCAGCAGTTTGGGACTAGCGGGGTGGATTAACACCGGGGAGCTGTTTTTT
d_call: NA; j_call: TRBJ2-1; v_call: TRBV9; clone_size: few; cdr3_aa: CASSVGRMDNEQFF; cdr3_nt: TGTGCCAGCAGCGTAGGAAGGATGGACAATGAGCAGTTCTTC
d_call: NA; j_call: TRBJ1-3; v_call: TRBV5-1; clone_size: NA; cdr3_aa: CASSSDGPVSGNTIYF; cdr3_nt: TGCGCCAGCAGCTCGGACGGTCCCGTCTCTGGAAACACCATATATTTT